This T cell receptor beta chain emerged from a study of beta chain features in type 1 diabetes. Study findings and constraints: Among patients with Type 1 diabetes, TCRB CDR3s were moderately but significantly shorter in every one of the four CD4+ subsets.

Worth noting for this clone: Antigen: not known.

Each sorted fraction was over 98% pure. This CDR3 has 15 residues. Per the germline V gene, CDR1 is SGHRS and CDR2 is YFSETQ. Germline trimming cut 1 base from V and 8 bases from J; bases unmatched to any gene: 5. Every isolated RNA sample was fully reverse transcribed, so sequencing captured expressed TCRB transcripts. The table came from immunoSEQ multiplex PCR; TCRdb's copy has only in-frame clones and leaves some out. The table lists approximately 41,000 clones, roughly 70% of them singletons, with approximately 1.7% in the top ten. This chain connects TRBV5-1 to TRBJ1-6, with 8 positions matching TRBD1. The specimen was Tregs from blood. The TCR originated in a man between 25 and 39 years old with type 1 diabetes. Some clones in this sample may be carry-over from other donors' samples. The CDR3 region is CASSLFETGDSPLHF. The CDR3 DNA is TGCGCCAGCAGCTTGTTTGAGACAGGGGATTCACCCCTCCACTTT.